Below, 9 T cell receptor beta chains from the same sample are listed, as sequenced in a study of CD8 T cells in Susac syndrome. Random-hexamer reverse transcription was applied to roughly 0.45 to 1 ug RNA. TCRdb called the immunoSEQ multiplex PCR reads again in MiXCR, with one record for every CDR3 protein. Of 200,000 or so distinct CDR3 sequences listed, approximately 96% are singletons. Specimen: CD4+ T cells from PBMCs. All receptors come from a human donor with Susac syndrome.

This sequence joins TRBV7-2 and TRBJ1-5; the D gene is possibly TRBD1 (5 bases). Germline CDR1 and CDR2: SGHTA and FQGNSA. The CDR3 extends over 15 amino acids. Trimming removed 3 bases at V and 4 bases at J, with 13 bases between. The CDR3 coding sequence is TGTGCCAGCAGCTTGTTTCAGGGACCAAATCAGCCCCAGCATTTT. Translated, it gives CASSLFQGPNQPQHF.

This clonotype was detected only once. The CDR3, as DNA: TGTGCCAGCAGCTTAGCAAGGTCAGCAGGCAATCAGCCCCAGCATTTT. Translated: CASSLARSAGNQPQHF. This chain links TRBV7-8 with TRBJ1-5; D gene unclear. Germline assignment: CDR1 SGHVS and CDR2 FQNEAQ. The CDR3 sequence is 16 residues long. Trimming pared 0 bases from V and 2 bases from J, leaving 11 bases between.

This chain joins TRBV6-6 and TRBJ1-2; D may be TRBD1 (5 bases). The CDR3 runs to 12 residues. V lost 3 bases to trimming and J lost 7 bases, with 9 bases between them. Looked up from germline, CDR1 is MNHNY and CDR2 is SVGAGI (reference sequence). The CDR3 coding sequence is TGTGCCAGCAGTTATGGGGGGGTTGGCTACACCTTC. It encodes CASSYGGVGYTF.

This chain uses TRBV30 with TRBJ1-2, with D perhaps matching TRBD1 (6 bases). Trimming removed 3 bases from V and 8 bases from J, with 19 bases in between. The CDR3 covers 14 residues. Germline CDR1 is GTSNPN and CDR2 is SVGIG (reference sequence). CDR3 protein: CAWSALVGAGGYTF. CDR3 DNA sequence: TGTGCCTGGAGCGCCCTGGTGGGGGCTGGCGGCTACACCTTC.

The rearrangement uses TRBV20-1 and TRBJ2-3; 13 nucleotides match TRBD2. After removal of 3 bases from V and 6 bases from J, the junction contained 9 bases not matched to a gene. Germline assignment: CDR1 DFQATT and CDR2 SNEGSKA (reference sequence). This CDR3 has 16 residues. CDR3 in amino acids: CSASLLAGGPGDTQYF. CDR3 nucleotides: TGCAGTGCTAGCCTACTAGCGGGGGGGCCGGGGGATACGCAGTATTTT.

In nucleotides, the CDR3 is TGTGCCAGCAGTCACGATTTGGATCAGCCCCAGCATTTT. Amino acid sequence: CASSHDLDQPQHF. The chain carries TRBV27 and TRBJ1-5, with no clear D. The CDR3 has 13 residues. The germline gives CDR1 MNHEY, CDR2 SMNVEV (reference sequence). Trimming shortened V by 5 bases and J by 5 bases, and 10 bases separated the two germline ends.

DNA of the CDR3: TGTGCCAGCAGCCGACTGGATGCGGGGGCCAACGTCCTGACTTTC. Protein product: CASSRLDAGANVLTF. This chain connects TRBV3-1 to TRBJ2-6; D is uncertain. The CDR3 has 15 amino acids. V lost 4 bases and J 4 bases, leaving 11 bases between the germline ends. The germline gives CDR1 LGHDT, CDR2 YNNKEL (reference sequence). The entire variable domain, with the rest obtained from reference TRBV3-1 and TRBJ2-6, is as follows: DTAVSQTPKYLVTQMGNDKSIKCEQNLGHDTMYWYKQDSKKFLKIMFSYNNKELIINETVPNRFSPKSPDKAHLNLHINSLELGDSAVYFCASSRLDAGANVLTFGAGSRLTVL.

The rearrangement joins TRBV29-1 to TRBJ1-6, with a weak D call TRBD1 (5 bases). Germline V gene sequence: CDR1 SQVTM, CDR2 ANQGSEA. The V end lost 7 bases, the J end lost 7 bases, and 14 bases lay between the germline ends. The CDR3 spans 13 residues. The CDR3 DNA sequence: TGCAGCGCCCGGGGGGGGGAGAATTCACCCCTCCACTTT. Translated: CSARGGENSPLHF.

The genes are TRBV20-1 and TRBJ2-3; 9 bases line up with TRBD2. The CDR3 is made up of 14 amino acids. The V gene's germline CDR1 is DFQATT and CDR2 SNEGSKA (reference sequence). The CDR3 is CSERGASATDTQYF. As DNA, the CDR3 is TGCAGCGAGCGGGGGGCTAGCGCCACAGATACGCAGTATTTT.